Below, 28 T cell receptor beta chains from the same sample are listed, as sequenced in a study of blood T cell repertoires in COVID-19 (dated by TCRdb to 2020 to 2022). The library was obtained by the immunoSEQ multiplex PCR assay. TCRdb stores this immuneACCESS table with in-frame sequences only. Part of the clones is absent; in the studies checked, under half of the shortfall reflects unresolved V genes, and no reason is known for the rest. The sample contains some 240,000 clones, around four fifths of them found a single time. Under 5% of the sample belongs to the ten largest clones. The sample comprised PBMCs or T cells enriched from blood (not recorded which). Source of these receptors: a man younger than 40 with acute COVID-19.

The genes are TRBV27 and TRBJ1-1; D perhaps matches TRBD1 (5 bases). The CDR3 runs to 16 residues. Per the germline V gene, CDR1 is MNHEY and CDR2 is SMNVEV (reference sequence). Trimming removed 6 bases from V and 1 base from J, with 18 bases in between. CDR3 DNA: TGTGCCAGCAGCGCACCCCGACAGAAAACGAACACTGAAGCTTTCTTT. This encodes CASSAPRQKTNTEAFF.

The chain couples TRBV2 to TRBJ1-4; D perhaps matches TRBD1 (5 bases). Germline CDR1 is SNHLY and CDR2 is FYNNEI. V lost 6 bases and J 6 bases, leaving 14 bases between the germline ends. CDR3 length: 14 residues. The CDR3 loop is CASRLQGSDEKLFF. The CDR3 DNA reads as TGTGCCAGCAGGCTCCAGGGTTCGGATGAAAAACTGTTTTTT.

The CDR3 region has the DNA TGTGCCAGCAGCCCCAGGGGGACAGGGGGCTTGGGCACTGAAGCTTTCTTT. Amino acid sequence: CASSPRGTGGLGTEAFF. This chain links TRBV7-9 with TRBJ1-1; 12 bases line up with TRBD1. With V trimmed by 5 bases and J by 4 bases, 11 bases remained unmatched. CDR3 length equals 17 residues. In germline, CDR1 is SEHNR, CDR2 FQNEAQ (reference sequence). Filled out from reference TRBV7-9 and TRBJ1-1, the complete variable domain reads DTGVSQNPRHKITKRGQNVTFRCDPISEHNRLYWYRQTLGQGPEFLTYFQNEAQLEKSRLLSDRFSAERPKGSFSTLEIQRTEQGDSAMYLCASSPRGTGGLGTEAFFGQGTRLTVV.

The rearrangement joins TRBV3-1 (or the pseudogene TRBV3-2) to TRBJ2-3; perhaps TRBD1 as D (6 bases). The germline gives CDR1 LGHDT, CDR2 YNNKEL (reference sequence). V was cut by 4 bases and J by 3 bases, with 14 bases left in between. This CDR3 is built from 15 residues. CDR3 amino acids: CASSPRGGVTDTQYF. The CDR3 DNA sequence: TGTGCCAGCAGCCCCCGAGGGGGTGTAACAGATACGCAGTATTTT.

A word on this clone: At one of its ends the junction is not consistent with the germline gene, which may arise from a read error. This chain uses TRBV5-1 with TRBJ2-1; 7 bases agree with TRBD1. The CDR3 length is 15 residues. The V gene's germline CDR1 is SGHRS and CDR2 YFSETQ. The CDR3 nucleotides read TGTGCCAGCAGCTTGGTGACAGGGTTGAACAATGAGCAGTTCTTC. The encoded protein is CASSLVTGLNNEQFF.

The J gene is TRBJ2-5, the V gene TRBV2; TRBD1 is a possible D gene (7 bases). The CDR3 runs 13 residues. Looked up from germline, CDR1 is SNHLY and CDR2 is FYNNEI. V was pared by 2 bases and J by 4 bases, with 8 bases between. CDR3 residues: CASSEQGGETQYF. DNA of the CDR3: TGTGCCAGCAGTGAACAGGGGGGAGAGACCCAGTACTTC.

A word on this clone: Relative to the germline gene, one junction end is altered; a read error may explain this. This chain links TRBV5-1 with TRBJ2-1, with TRBD1 matching over 7 bases. Germline V gene data show CDR1 as SGHRS and CDR2 as YFSETQ. This CDR3 is 15 amino acids long. Written as DNA, the CDR3 is TGTGCCAGCACCGAAACAGGGGTTACCTACAATGAGCAGTTCTTC. This sequence encodes CASTETGVTYNEQFF.

This chain links TRBV28 with TRBJ1-5; D gene ambiguous. V lost 8 bases to trimming and J lost 8 bases, with 22 bases between them. This CDR3 contains 15 residues. Per germline, CDR1 MDHEN and CDR2 SYDVKM. CDR3 in amino acids: CASHSLRVFSEPQHF. The DNA of the CDR3 is TGTGCCAGCCACTCCCTCCGCGTATTCTCGGAGCCCCAGCATTTT.

This chain joins TRBV19 and TRBJ1-2; a possible D gene is TRBD1 (5 bases). The germline CDR1 and CDR2 sequences are LNHDA and SQIVND (reference sequence). Trimming shortened V by 3 bases and J by 8 bases, and 28 bases separated the two germline ends. The CDR3 length is 18 residues. The CDR3 coding sequence is TGTGCCAGTAGTATGAGGGTCGGGACTGGGTTGTCTACCGCGGGCTACACCTTC. Encoded protein: CASSMRVGTGLSTAGYTF.

The gene calls are TRBV28 and TRBJ2-7; the match to TRBD2 covers 10 bases. Germline lookup yields CDR1 MDHEN and CDR2 SYDVKM. V dropped 5 bases and J dropped 0; count of bases not matched to a gene: 4. The CDR3 is made up of 15 amino acids. Written as DNA, the CDR3 is TGTGCCAGCAGTGGGACTAGCGCGACCTCCTACGAGCAGTACGTC. Protein: CASSGTSATSYEQYV.

The rearrangement uses TRBV11-2 and TRBJ1-2; 7 bases are a match to TRBD1. The length of the CDR3 is 15 residues. Losses at the gene ends were 2 bases for V and 5 bases for J; bases not matched to a gene: 8. In germline, CDR1 is SGHAT, CDR2 FQNNGV. In nucleotides, the CDR3 is TGTGCCAGCAGCTTAACCGCCGGGACAGCGTATGGCTACACCTTC. This gives the protein CASSLTAGTAYGYTF.

This clone was counted a few times. V gene TRBV18 combines with J gene TRBJ1-2; TRBD1 might be the D (6 bases). V was pared by 8 bases and J by 7 bases, with 17 bases between. This CDR3 has 13 amino acids. Germline V gene data show CDR1 as KGHSH and CDR2 as LQKENI. In DNA, the CDR3 is TGTGCCAGCGAACCGGGGGGGCGCGGTGGCTACACCTTC. Translation: CASEPGGRGGYTF. Filled out from reference TRBV18 and TRBJ1-2, the complete variable domain reads NAGVMQNPRHLVRRRGQEARLRCSPMKGHSHVYWYRQLPEEGLKFMVYLQKENIIDESGMPKERFSAEFPKEGPSILRIQQVVRGDSAAYFCASEPGGRGGYTFGSGTRLTVV.

This clone was detected ten times or more. This rearrangement joins TRBV6-4 to TRBJ2-2; D gene unclear. The CDR3 runs to 14 residues. Trimming removed 0 bases from V and 1 base from J, with 3 bases in between. The germline gives CDR1 MRHNA, CDR2 SNTAGT. The CDR3 loop is CASSDSWNTGELFF. The CDR3 nucleotides are TGTGCCAGCAGTGACTCCTGGAACACCGGGGAGCTGTTTTTT.

This sequence joins TRBV6-5 and TRBJ1-6, with TRBD1 matching over 7 bases. From germline, CDR1 is MNHEY and CDR2 SVGAGI. CDR3 length: 15 residues. V shed 2 bases and J 9 bases; nucleotides not matched to a gene: 7. CDR3 coding DNA: TGTGCCAGCAGTTACATCGGACAGGATGCTTCACCCCTCCACTTT. Protein product: CASSYIGQDASPLHF.

The chain combines TRBV20-1 with TRBJ2-5, with a tentative D call TRBD1 (6 bases). This CDR3 has 15 amino acids. Deletions cut 3 bases from V and 3 bases from J, with 17 bases between. Germline V CDR1 and CDR2: DFQATT, SNEGSKA (reference sequence). The CDR3 reads CSASLTTGREETQYF. CDR3 DNA: TGCAGTGCTAGTCTTACGACAGGACGAGAAGAGACCCAGTACTTC.

The rearrangement uses TRBV5-4 and TRBJ1-3; weak D call: TRBD1 (6 bases). Trimming took 0 bases from V and 3 from J, leaving 13 bases between them. From germline, CDR1 is SGHNT and CDR2 YYREEE (reference sequence). The CDR3 length is 16 residues. As DNA, the CDR3 is TGTGCCAGCAGCTTGGGGCTGGGGGCTGGTGGAAACACCATATATTTT. Translated: CASSLGLGAGGNTIYF. Full variable domain (missing parts from reference TRBV5-4 and TRBJ1-3): ETGVTQSPTHLIKTRGQQVTLRCSSQSGHNTVSWYQQALGQGPQFIFQYYREEENGRGNFPPRFSGLQFPNYSSELNVNALELDDSALYLCASSLGLGAGGNTIYFGEGSWLTVV.

CDR3 coding DNA: TGTGCCAGTAGTGGCGGGAGCAGCAATCAGCCCCAGCATTTT. Amino acid sequence: CASSGGSSNQPQHF. V is TRBV19 and J is TRBJ1-5, with D unclear. The CDR3 spans 14 residues. Germline lookup yields CDR1 LNHDA and CDR2 SQIVND (reference sequence). Between the trimmed V and J ends, which lost 5 bases and 1 base, there was a span of 9 bases.

The chain has TRBV5-4 and TRBJ2-1, with TRBD1 matching 7 bases. CDR1 SGHNT and CDR2 YYREEE come from the germline V gene (reference sequence). The V and J ends lost 4 bases and 6 bases, in that order; junction bases with no gene match: 10. The CDR3 totals 15 residues. CDR3 region: CASSLRQGTVNEQFF. The CDR3 coding sequence is TGTGCCAGCAGCCTACGACAGGGTACCGTCAATGAGCAGTTCTTC.

The CDR3 DNA is TGCAGCGTTGATGCCGGGGGATATGGCTACACCTTC. It codes for CSVDAGGYGYTF. V usage is TRBV29-1 and J usage is TRBJ1-2; D is perhaps TRBD1 (5 bases). The V end lost 3 bases, the J end lost 5 bases, and 10 bases lay between the germline ends. CDR1 and CDR2 (germline): SQVTM, ANQGSEA. CDR3 length equals 12 residues.

This chain connects TRBV6-5 to TRBJ1-2; no definite D call. V was pared by 4 bases and J by 8 bases, with 17 bases between. Germline CDR1 is MNHEY and CDR2 is SVGAGI. The length of the CDR3 is 14 residues. CDR3 DNA sequence: TGTGCCAGCAGTTTCCACGACGGAGGTAGAGGCTACACCTTC. Translated: CASSFHDGGRGYTF.

This rearrangement joins TRBV4-3 to TRBJ2-3, with D tentatively TRBD2 (5 bases). CDR3 size: 16 residues. V shed 1 base and J shed 5 bases, with 16 bases lying between them. Germline CDR1 is LGHNA and CDR2 is YSLEER. CDR3 in DNA: TGCGCCAGCAGCCAAGCCCCCGGGAAAAGGGAAGATACGCAGTATTTT. It translates to CASSQAPGKREDTQYF.

This clone was seen only a few times. The rearrangement joins TRBV30 to TRBJ1-1; D gene uncertain. Trimming took off 5 bases at V and 1 base at J, with 5 bases between the two ends. Germline V gene lookup returns CDR1 GTSNPN and CDR2 SVGIG (reference sequence). There are 11 residues in the CDR3. This CDR3 reads CAWAENTEAFF. In DNA, the CDR3 is TGTGCCTGGGCGGAGAACACTGAAGCTTTCTTT.

The chain is built from TRBV12-3 or TRBV12-4 and TRBJ2-5; D not certain. This CDR3 region has 12 residues. V dropped 10 bases and J dropped 1 base, with 10 bases sitting between them. The CDR3 loop is CATSFSQETQYF. The CDR3 nucleotides read TGTGCCACCTCTTTCTCCCAAGAGACCCAGTACTTC.

The chain combines TRBV19 with TRBJ2-1; a possible D gene is TRBD2 (5 bases). This CDR3 is 14 amino acids long. Germline-derived CDR1 and CDR2 are LNHDA and SQIVND (reference sequence). With 5 bases removed from V and 2 bases from J, the gap between germline ends came to 10 bases. This chain's CDR3 is CASSPPGTYNEQFF. Written as DNA, the CDR3 is TGTGCCAGTAGTCCACCGGGGACCTACAATGAGCAGTTCTTC.

The chain joins TRBV7-2 to TRBJ2-2; possibly TRBD2 for D (6 bases). The germline V and J ends were trimmed by 4 bases and 5 bases, with 26 bases remaining between them. The germline gives CDR1 SGHTA, CDR2 FQGNSA. This CDR3 spans 19 amino acids. In nucleotides, the CDR3 is TGTGCCAGCAGCTCCTTGGGGTTTTCGGTGTCACGGGAGACCGGGGAGCTGTTTTTT. Its protein product is CASSSLGFSVSRETGELFF.

The V and J genes are TRBV11-1 and TRBJ1-6; 7 bases fit TRBD1. The CDR3 is made up of 16 amino acids. In germline, CDR1 is SGHAT, CDR2 FQDESV (reference sequence). V lost 0 bases, J lost 14 bases, and 13 bases stayed unmatched. CDR3 region: CASSLAPTGQIRTLHF. The CDR3 nucleotides are TGTGCCAGCAGCTTAGCCCCTACGGGACAGATTCGTACCCTCCACTTT.

In this sample, this clone turned up once. The chain combines TRBV7-9 with TRBJ1-1, with D unresolved. V shed 8 bases and J shed 3 bases, with 13 bases lying between them. In germline, CDR1 is SEHNR, CDR2 FQNEAQ (reference sequence). This CDR3 spans 13 amino acids. CDR3 sequence: CASLLAGDTEAFF. CDR3 coding DNA: TGTGCCAGCCTGCTAGCCGGGGACACTGAAGCTTTCTTT. Filled out from reference TRBV7-9 and TRBJ1-1, the complete variable domain reads DTGVSQNPRHKITKRGQNVTFRCDPISEHNRLYWYRQTLGQGPEFLTYFQNEAQLEKSRLLSDRFSAERPKGSFSTLEIQRTEQGDSAMYLCASLLAGDTEAFFGQGTRLTVV.

This clone was detected a few times. This chain connects TRBV27 to TRBJ2-1; 15 nucleotides line up with TRBD2. With V trimmed by 5 bases and J by 2 bases, 10 bases remained unmatched. The CDR3 contains 19 residues. The germline gives CDR1 MNHEY, CDR2 SMNVEV (reference sequence). The CDR3 is CASSTSGTSGRLAYNEQFF. The CDR3 DNA reads TGTGCCAGCAGTACCTCCGGGACTAGCGGGAGGCTCGCCTACAATGAGCAGTTCTTC.